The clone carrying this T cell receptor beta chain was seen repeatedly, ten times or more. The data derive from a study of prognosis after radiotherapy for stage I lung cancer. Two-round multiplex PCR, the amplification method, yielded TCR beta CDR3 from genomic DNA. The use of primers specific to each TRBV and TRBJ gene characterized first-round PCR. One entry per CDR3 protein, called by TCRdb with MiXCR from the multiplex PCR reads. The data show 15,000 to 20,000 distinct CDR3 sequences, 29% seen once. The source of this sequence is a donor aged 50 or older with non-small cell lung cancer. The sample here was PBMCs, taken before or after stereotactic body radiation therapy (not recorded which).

CDR3 coding DNA: TGTGCCAGTAGTACGGGACAGAGAAACACCGGGGAGCTGTTTTTT. Its protein is CASSTGQRNTGELFF. The chain combines TRBV19 with TRBJ2-2; 7 bases map to TRBD1. This CDR3 is 15 amino acids long. Germline V gene lookup returns CDR1 LNHDA and CDR2 SQIVND (reference sequence). Trimming removed 4 bases from V and 2 bases from J; junction bases left unmatched: 4.